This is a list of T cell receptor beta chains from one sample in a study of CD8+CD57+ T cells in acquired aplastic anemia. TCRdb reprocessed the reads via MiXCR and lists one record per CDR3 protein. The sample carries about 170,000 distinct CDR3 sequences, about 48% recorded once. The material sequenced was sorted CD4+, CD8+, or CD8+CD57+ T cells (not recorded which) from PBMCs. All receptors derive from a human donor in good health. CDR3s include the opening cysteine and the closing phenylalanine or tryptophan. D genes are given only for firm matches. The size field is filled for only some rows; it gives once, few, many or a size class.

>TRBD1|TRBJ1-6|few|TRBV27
TGTGCCAGCAGCCGGGGGGGGACAGGGGCTTCCAATTCACCCCTCCACTTT
CASSRGGTGASNSPLHF
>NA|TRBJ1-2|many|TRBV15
TGTGCCACCAGCACGGGGGGCGTATCCATAGGCTACACCTTC
CATSTGGVSIGYTF
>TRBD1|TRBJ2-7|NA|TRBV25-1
TGTGCCAGCAGCCGGACAGGGACTTCCTACGAGCAGTACTTC
CASSRTGTSYEQYF
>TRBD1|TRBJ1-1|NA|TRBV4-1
TGCGCCAGCAGCCGCAGGGGGGGGGACAGCAGGAACACTGAAGCTTTCTTT
CASSRRGGDSRNTEAFF
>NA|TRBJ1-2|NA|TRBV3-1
TGTGCCAGCAGCCTAGATGACAGGCGCTATGGCTACACCTTC
CASSLDDRRYGYTF
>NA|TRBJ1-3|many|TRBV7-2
TGTGCCAGCAGCGAGGACGGTGGAAACACCATATATTTT
CASSEDGGNTIYF
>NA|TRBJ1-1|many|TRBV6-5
TGTGCCAGCAGCCGCGGGACGCGCGTTGAAGCTTTCTTT
CASSRGTRVEAFF
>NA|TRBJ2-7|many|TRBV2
TGTGCCAGCAGTGCGGCCTACGAGCAGTACTTC
CASSAAYEQYF
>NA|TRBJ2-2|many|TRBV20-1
TGCAGTGCTGGGGGGACTGAAAACACCGGGGAGCTGTTTTTT
CSAGGTENTGELFF
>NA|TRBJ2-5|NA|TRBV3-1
TGTGCCAGCAGCCAAGTCGGGCTGGAGACCCAGTACTTC
CASSQVGLETQYF
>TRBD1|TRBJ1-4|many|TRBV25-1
TGTGCCAGCAGTATCTGGGACAGCTCAATTAATGAAAAACTGTTTTTT
CASSIWDSSINEKLFF
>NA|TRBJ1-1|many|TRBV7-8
TGTGCCAGCAGGGTACAGGGTGTCCCTGAAGCTTTCTTT
CASRVQGVPEAFF
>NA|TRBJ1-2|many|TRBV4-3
TGCGCCAGCAGCCAAGATGTCACGGGGGGAGGAAACTATGGCTACACCTTC
CASSQDVTGGGNYGYTF
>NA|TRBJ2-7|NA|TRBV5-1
TGCGCCAGCAGCTTGGAGGGCTCACCCTACGAGCAGTACTTC
CASSLEGSPYEQYF